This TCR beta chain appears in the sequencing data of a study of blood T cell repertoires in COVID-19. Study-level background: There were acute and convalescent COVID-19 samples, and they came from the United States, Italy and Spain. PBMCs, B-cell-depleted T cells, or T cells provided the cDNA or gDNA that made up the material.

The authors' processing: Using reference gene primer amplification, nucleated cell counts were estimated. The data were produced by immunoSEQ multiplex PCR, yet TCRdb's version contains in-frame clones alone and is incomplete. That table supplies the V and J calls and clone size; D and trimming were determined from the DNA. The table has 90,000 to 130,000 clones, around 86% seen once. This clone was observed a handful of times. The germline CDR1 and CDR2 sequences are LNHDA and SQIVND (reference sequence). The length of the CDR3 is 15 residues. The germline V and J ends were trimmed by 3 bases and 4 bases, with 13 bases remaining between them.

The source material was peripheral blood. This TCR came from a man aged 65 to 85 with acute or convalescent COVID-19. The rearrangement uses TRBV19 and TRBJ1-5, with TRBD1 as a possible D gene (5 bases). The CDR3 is CASSILGDGNQPQHF. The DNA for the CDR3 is TGTGCCAGTAGTATCCTAGGGGATGGGAATCAGCCCCAGCATTTT. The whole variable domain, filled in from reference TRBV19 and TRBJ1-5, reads DGGITQSPKYLFRKEGQNVTLSCEQNLNHDAMYWYRQDPGQGLRLIYYSQIVNDFQKGDIAEGYSVSREKKESFPLTVTSAQKNPTAFYLCASSILGDGNQPQHFGDGTRLSIL.